Included here is one TCR beta chain sequence, with context. The entry originates in a study of technical replicates of blood from a handful of donors. The V and J ends lost 4 bases and 6 bases respectively, with 16 bases between them. CDR3 length: 15 amino acids. Germline values: CDR1 SEHNR, CDR2 FQNEAQ (reference sequence). Sequenced by immunoSEQ multiplex PCR; TCRdb stores in-frame clones only, minus some. This sample has roughly 76,000 clones; 90% to 95% occur once, and the top ten carry 0.2% to 0.3%. Sequenced sample: T cells isolated from PBMCs. This TCR derives from a human donor in good health. This rearrangement joins TRBV7-9 to TRBJ2-1, with D perhaps TRBD2 (6 bases). CDR3 bases: TGTGCCAGCAGCTCACTGGCGACTAGTATCAATGAGCAGTTCTTC. This translates into CASSSLATSINEQFF.